This T cell receptor (beta chain) was sequenced during a study of shared clonotypes between healthy human individuals (dated by TCRdb to the early 2020s). Regarding the complete study: The cohort comprised a couple of women and three men aged 18 to 49 years. Between about 0.94 and 8.9 billion PBMCs per donor were obtained by leukapheresis. For each donor, CD4 naive and CD4 memory were each given three plates, CD8 naive was given two plates, and CD8 memory was given one plate. To increase sequencing depth and limit assay-specific biases, different laboratories used diverse techniques to prepare libraries and sequence TCR repertoires. To estimate repertoire size and how much clonotype sharing occurs between individuals, the study deeply sequenced the blood TCR repertoires of five healthy adults.

The paper's findings and limits, for the study overall: Estimated clonotype richness was generally larger for naive than for memory subsets. Compared with non-shared clonotypes, the clonotypes found in all four sorted-subset donors had higher generation probabilities. Sharing across a handful of donors was observed for approximately 5% of naive CD4, 3% to 4% of naive CD8, 2% to 2.5% of memory CD4, and less than 0.45% of memory CD8 clonotypes. Incomplete sequencing was indicated by rarefaction of sorted-subset datasets, despite the large sequencing depth. Only blood was sampled, and tissue TCR repertoires likely differ from those in blood. Pairwise subsampling indicated that sequencing depth was expected to affect the degree of clonotype sharing among donors. The small number of donors limited the genetic and exposure-history diversity represented.

Comment on this clone: Its antigen is still unknown. No much larger clone is present one base from it, and per-base qualities are unavailable.

The CDR3 goes from the cysteine to the phenylalanine over 14 residues. Solely the CDR3 DNA is kept, with 42 bases framed from the first base. TCR CDR3 regions were amplified from genomic DNA by multiplex PCR using the deep immunoSEQ assay. Genomic DNA extracted from each cell subset was distributed evenly over all wells of several immunoSEQ 96-well plates, and each plate served as one replicate. Each replicate PCR for sorted subsets received 200 ng genomic DNA, equal to some 32,000 T cell genomes. Purified libraries were measured with a Qubit 3.0 fluorometer, size-checked on a Bioanalyzer 2100, and measured again with the KAPA Library Quantification kit. Each immunoSEQ 96-well plate was sequenced on its own single-read 150-cycle Illumina NextSeq 550 flow cell. Processing in the source paper ran as follows. The immunoSEQ output contained only junctional sequences without quality scores, so filtering could not match that applied to full-length reads. Sequences were annotated with PyIR, a Python wrapper for IgBLAST v1.9, using IMGT germline references to assign V/J genes and CDR3. Reads with weak V/J assignments (E-value above 1e-6), missing CDR3, stop codons, out-of-frame junctions, or ambiguous translated residues were removed. V3J clonotypes were defined as sequences sharing an identical inferred V gene, J gene, and CDR3 amino acid sequence. The percentage overlap between two repertoires was calculated by dividing the number of shared unique clonotypes by the size of the smaller repertoire. Richness of each repertoire was evaluated using RTK rarefaction, the Chao1 estimator, and Recon v2.1 estimates of unobserved clonotypes. Generation probabilities for all TCRbeta clonotypes obtained by the gDNA method from four donors were computed using OLGA. TCRdb took over this immuneACCESS table, retaining in-frame rearrangements with V and J assigned. Such tables are incomplete; in checked studies, under half of the missing clones stem from an unresolved V gene, and the remainder is unexplained. That table furnishes V, J and clone size, whereas the DNA furnished D and trimming. The sample contains more than 2 million clones, around 95% of them found a single time. Approximately 1.6% of the sample is taken by the ten largest.

CD8 naive samples consisted of CD45RO-negative cells that were positively selected for CCR7, yielding a CD45RA+CCR7+ population without TemRA cells. The donors were healthy, HIV-negative adults who had no recently reported acute infections or vaccinations. Every donor was a Caucasian adult residing in Nashville, Tennessee, USA. After blood collection by leukapheresis, PBMCs were isolated using Ficoll-Histopaque density gradient centrifugation and then cryopreserved in the vapor phase of liquid nitrogen. Purity and quantity of every magnetically sorted T cell population were checked by analytical flow cytometry. Genomic DNA was isolated from every sorted fraction and measured by UV absorbance on a Nanodrop 2000c.

The sequence joins TRBV21-1 to TRBJ2-3; the table calls TRBD2, which could not be checked here. TRBV21-1 is reported as a pseudogene. The sample was naive CD8+ T cells from PBMCs. The cell subset or site label, as the study defines it: CD45RA+CCR7+. This receptor was taken from a man aged 18-30 years in good health. Some clones in this sample may be carry-over from other donors' samples. The CDR3 has the sequence CASSKSTSQVGEYF. The nucleotide sequence reads TGTGCCAGCAGCAAATCGACTAGTCAAGTGGGGGAGTATTTT.